The rows below give T cell receptor beta chains drawn from one sample of a study of OX40 agonist ivuxolimab in advanced cancers. Assay used: immunoSEQ multiplex PCR; TCRdb lists only in-frame clones, some missing. The table lists over 150,000 clones, under 95% of them singletons. This sample comprised CD4+ or CD8+ T cells sorted from blood, obtained in a trial of the OX40 agonist ivuxolimab. The source of these receptors is an adult with an advanced solid tumor such as melanoma, head and neck, liver or kidney cancer. Each CDR3 is given with its conserved first and last residue. The order of the fields is V gene, J gene, clone size, D gene, CDR3 protein, CDR3 DNA. The D gene is left open where the match is weak. Not all rows give a size; the values are once, few, many and, for expanded clones, a class.

V gene: TRBV5-4; J gene: TRBJ1-1; clone size: .; D gene: .; CDR3 protein: CASSLVHTEAFF; CDR3 DNA: TGTGCCAGCAGCTTGGTTCACACTGAAGCTTTCTTT
V gene: TRBV7-9; J gene: TRBJ1-1; clone size: .; D gene: .; CDR3 protein: CASSFSRGTEAFF; CDR3 DNA: TGTGCCAGCAGCTTCTCTAGGGGCACTGAAGCTTTCTTT
V gene: TRBV4-3; J gene: TRBJ2-2; clone size: .; D gene: TRBD2; CDR3 protein: CASSQEEAGEDTGELFF; CDR3 DNA: TGCGCCAGCAGCCAAGAGGAAGCGGGGGAGGACACCGGGGAGCTGTTTTTT
V gene: TRBV29-1; J gene: TRBJ2-3; clone size: .; D gene: TRBD2; CDR3 protein: CSGISGVSTDTQYF; CDR3 DNA: TGCAGCGGTATCAGCGGGGTCAGCACAGATACGCAGTATTTT
V gene: TRBV28; J gene: TRBJ1-4; clone size: .; D gene: .; CDR3 protein: CASSIRGEKLFF; CDR3 DNA: TGTGCCAGCAGTATAAGAGGGGAAAAACTGTTTTTT
V gene: TRBV27; J gene: TRBJ1-2; clone size: .; D gene: .; CDR3 protein: CASSLRKQGGPNYGYTF; CDR3 DNA: TGTGCCAGCAGCCTACGGAAACAGGGAGGCCCCAACTATGGCTACACCTTC
V gene: TRBV7-8; J gene: TRBJ2-4; clone size: .; D gene: .; CDR3 protein: CASSKRDGQLEAKNIQYF; CDR3 DNA: TGTGCCAGCAGCAAGAGGGACGGACAGCTGGAGGCCAAAAACATTCAGTACTTC
V gene: TRBV6-1; J gene: TRBJ2-2; clone size: .; D gene: TRBD2; CDR3 protein: CASSPMAGGGELFF; CDR3 DNA: TGTGCCAGCAGTCCAATGGCGGGGGGCGGGGAGCTGTTTTTT
V gene: TRBV28; J gene: TRBJ1-5; clone size: few; D gene: .; CDR3 protein: CTIGGYSNQPQHF; CDR3 DNA: TGCACGATTGGCGGTTATAGCAATCAGCCCCAGCATTTT
V gene: TRBV19; J gene: TRBJ2-3; clone size: .; D gene: .; CDR3 protein: CASSRTVLPSTDTQYF; CDR3 DNA: TGTGCCAGTAGCAGGACAGTCCTCCCTAGCACAGATACGCAGTATTTT
V gene: TRBV7-2; J gene: TRBJ1-5; clone size: .; D gene: TRBD1; CDR3 protein: CASSFTGGEGQPQHF; CDR3 DNA: TGTGCCAGCAGCTTTACAGGGGGCGAGGGTCAGCCCCAGCATTTT
V gene: TRBV5-1; J gene: TRBJ2-1; clone size: .; D gene: .; CDR3 protein: CASSSGLMGLYNEQFF; CDR3 DNA: TGCGCCAGCAGCTCCGGCCTCATGGGCCTCTACAATGAGCAGTTCTTC